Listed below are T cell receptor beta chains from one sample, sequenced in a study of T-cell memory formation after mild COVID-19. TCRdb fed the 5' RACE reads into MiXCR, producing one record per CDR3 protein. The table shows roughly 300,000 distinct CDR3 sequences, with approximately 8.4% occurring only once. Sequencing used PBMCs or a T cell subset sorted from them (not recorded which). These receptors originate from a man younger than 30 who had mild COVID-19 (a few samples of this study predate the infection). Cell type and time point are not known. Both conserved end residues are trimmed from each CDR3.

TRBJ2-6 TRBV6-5 ASSSTGESAGANVLT
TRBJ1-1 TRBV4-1 ASSHDGTYTEAF
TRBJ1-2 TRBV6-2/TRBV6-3 ASSYSSLYGYT
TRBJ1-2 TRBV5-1 ASSLDRGGDGYT
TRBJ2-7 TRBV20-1 SAVSGGKHEQY
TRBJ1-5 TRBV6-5 ASSYSAGMKPQH
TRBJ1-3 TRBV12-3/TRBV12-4 ASGTGTGYGGNTIY
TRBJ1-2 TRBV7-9 ASSGGQGANYGYT
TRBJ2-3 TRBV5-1 ASARGLAGTDTQY
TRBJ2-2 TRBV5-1 ASSFRIGELF
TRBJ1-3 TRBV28 ASKTGGATHSGNTIY
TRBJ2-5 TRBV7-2 ASSSGLAGGQETQY
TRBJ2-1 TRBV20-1 SARDFKAPLWEQF
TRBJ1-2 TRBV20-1 SARDRGPWGYT
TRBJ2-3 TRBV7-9 ASSPLDRGPTDTQY
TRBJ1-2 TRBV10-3 AISGLTTPGWGYT
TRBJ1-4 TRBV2 ASSGGDDEKLF
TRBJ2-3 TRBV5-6 ASSSMAGGADTQY
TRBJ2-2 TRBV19 ASTVIGSGELF
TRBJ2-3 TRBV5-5 ASSATSVSTDTQY
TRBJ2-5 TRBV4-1 ASSQLTGLGETQY
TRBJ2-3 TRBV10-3 AIRILAGSTDTQY
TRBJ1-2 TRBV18 ASSPGLPYGYT
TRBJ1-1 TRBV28 ASLPQAFNTEAF
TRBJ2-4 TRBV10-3 AISDGGSGNIQY
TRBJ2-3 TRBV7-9 ASSSIKGQGTDTQY
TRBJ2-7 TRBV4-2 ASSQDGAGSNEQY
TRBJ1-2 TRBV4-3 ASSQVGRGYGYT
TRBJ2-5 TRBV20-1 SARKGAETQY
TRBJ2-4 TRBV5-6 ASSPGPAKNIQY
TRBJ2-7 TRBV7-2 ASSLRDRAFEQY
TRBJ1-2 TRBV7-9 ASSWGTGALYGYT
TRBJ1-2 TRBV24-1 ATSDRTSGYT
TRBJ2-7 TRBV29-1 SILVGGPSYEQY
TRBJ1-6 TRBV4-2 ASSQSVGRVSYNSPLH
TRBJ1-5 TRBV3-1 ASSLQGQPQH
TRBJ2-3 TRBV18 ASSPYSGGADTQY
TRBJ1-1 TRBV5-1 ASSPPGVHTEAF
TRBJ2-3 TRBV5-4 ASSLDLGGDTQY
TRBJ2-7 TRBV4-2 ASRVTGDTYEQY
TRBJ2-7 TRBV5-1 ASRRHWELYEQY
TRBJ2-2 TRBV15 ATSRDKARTNTGELF
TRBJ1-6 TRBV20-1 SARDLGGNSPLH
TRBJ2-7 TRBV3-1 ASSQGLTGSYEQY
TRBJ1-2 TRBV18 ASSEQDGSNYGYT
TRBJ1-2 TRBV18 ASSAQLYGYT
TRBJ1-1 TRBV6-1 ASRELTGNTEAF
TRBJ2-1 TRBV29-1 SVGLAGDNEQF
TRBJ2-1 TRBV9 ASSVSGDEQF